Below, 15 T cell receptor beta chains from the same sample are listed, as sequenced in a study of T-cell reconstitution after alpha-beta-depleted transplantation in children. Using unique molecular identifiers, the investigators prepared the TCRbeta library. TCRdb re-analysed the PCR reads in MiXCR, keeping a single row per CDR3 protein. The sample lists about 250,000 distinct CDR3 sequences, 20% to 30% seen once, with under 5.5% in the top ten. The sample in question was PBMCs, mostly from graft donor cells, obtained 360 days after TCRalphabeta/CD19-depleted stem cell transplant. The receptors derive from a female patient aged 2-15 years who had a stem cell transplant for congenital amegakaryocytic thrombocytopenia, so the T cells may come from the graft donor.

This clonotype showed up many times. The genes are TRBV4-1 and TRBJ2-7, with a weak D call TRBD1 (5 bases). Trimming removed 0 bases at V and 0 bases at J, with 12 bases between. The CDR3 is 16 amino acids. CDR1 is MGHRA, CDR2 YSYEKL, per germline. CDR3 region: CASSQEAGPYSYEQYF. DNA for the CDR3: TGCGCCAGCAGCCAAGAGGCAGGGCCATACTCCTACGAGCAGTACTTC.

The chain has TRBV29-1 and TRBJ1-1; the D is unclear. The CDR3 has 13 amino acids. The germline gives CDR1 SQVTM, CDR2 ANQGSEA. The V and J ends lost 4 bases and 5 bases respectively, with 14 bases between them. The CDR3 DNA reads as TGCAGCGTTGCTGAGCAGGCGTGGACTGAAGCTTTCTTT. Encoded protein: CSVAEQAWTEAFF.

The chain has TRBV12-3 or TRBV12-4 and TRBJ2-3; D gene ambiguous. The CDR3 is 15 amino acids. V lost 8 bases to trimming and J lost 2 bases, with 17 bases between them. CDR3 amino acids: CASSFGGLSTDTQYF. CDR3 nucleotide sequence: TGTGCCAGCTCCTTCGGTGGCTTATCCACAGATACGCAGTATTTT.

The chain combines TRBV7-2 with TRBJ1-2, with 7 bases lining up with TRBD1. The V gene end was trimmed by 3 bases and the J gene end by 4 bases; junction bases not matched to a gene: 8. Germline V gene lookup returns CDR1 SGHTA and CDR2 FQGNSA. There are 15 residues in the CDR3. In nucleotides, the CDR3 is TGTGCCAGCAGCTTGACAGGGTTCCCTTTCTATGGCTACACCTTC. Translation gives CASSLTGFPFYGYTF.

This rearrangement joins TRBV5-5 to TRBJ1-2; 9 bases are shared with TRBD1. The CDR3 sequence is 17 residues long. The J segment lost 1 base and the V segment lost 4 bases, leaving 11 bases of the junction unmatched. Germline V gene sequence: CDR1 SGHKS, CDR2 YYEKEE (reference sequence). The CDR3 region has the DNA TGTGCCAGCAGCAGGCGCCGGGACAGGGCTGATAACTATGGCTACACCTTC. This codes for CASSRRRDRADNYGYTF.

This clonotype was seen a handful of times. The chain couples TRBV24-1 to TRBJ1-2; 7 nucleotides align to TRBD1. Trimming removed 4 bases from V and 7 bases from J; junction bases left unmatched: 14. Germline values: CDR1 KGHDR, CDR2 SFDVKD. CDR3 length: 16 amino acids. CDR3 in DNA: TGTGCCACCAGTGACCCCCATGACAGGGCCGGCTTTGGCTACACCTTC. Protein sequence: CATSDPHDRAGFGYTF.

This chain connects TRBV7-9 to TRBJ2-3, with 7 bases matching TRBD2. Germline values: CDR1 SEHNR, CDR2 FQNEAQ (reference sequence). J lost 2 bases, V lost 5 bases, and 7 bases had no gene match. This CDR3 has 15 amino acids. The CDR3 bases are TGTGCCAGCAGCCCTGGACTAGTAGCCACAGATACGCAGTATTTT. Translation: CASSPGLVATDTQYF.

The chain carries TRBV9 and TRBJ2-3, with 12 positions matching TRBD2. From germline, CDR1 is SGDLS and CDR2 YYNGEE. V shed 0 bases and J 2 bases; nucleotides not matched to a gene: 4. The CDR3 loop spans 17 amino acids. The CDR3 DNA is TGTGCCAGCAGCGTAGTAACTAGCGGGGGGATCACAGATACGCAGTATTTT. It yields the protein CASSVVTSGGITDTQYF.

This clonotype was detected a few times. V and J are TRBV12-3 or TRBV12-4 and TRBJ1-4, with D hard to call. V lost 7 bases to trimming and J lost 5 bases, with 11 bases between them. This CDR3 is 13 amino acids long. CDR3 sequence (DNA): TGTGCCAGCACCCCCGGGCAGAATGAAAAACTGTTTTTT. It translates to CASTPGQNEKLFF.

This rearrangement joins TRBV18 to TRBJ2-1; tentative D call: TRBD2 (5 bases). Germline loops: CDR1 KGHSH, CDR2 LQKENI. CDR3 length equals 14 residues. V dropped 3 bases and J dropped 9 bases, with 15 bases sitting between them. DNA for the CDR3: TGTGCCAGCTCACCTGGGAGCAGTAGTAGTGAGCAGTTCTTC. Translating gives CASSPGSSSSEQFF. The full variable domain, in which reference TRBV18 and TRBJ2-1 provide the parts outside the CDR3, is NAGVMQNPRHLVRRRGQEARLRCSPMKGHSHVYWYRQLPEEGLKFMVYLQKENIIDESGMPKERFSAEFPKEGPSILRIQQVVRGDSAAYFCASSPGSSSSEQFFGPGTRLTVL.

CDR3 DNA sequence: TGCGCCAGCAGCCAAAGTGACAGGGGGCCCTACGAGCAGTACTTC. Protein sequence: CASSQSDRGPYEQYF. The J gene is TRBJ2-7, the V gene TRBV4-3, with 10 bases that match TRBD1. The CDR3 runs to 15 residues. With V trimmed by 2 bases and J by 2 bases, 3 bases remained unmatched. Germline V gene lookup returns CDR1 LGHNA and CDR2 YSLEER.

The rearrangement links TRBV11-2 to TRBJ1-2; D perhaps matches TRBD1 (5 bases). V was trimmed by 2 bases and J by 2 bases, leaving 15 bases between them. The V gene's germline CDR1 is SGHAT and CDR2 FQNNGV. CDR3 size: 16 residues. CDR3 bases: TGTGCCAGCAGCTTATTCGCTCGGGACCCAAACTATGGCTACACCTTC. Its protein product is CASSLFARDPNYGYTF.

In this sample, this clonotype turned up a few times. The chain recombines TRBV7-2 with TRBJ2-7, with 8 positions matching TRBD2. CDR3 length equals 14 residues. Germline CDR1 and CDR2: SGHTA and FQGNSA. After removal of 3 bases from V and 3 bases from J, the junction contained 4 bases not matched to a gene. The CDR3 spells CASSFLSGSYEQYF. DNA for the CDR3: TGTGCCAGCAGCTTCTTAAGCGGGAGCTACGAGCAGTACTTC. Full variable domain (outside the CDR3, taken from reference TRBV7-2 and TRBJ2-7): GAGVSQSPSNKVTEKGKDVELRCDPISGHTALYWYRQSLGQGLEFLIYFQGNSAPDKSGLPSDRFSAERTGGSVSTLTIQRTQQEDSAVYLCASSFLSGSYEQYFGPGTRLTVT.

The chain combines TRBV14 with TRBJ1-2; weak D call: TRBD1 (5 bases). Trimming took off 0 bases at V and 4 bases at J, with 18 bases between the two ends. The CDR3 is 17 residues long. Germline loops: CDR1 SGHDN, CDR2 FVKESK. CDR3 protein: CASSQDGDGPTTYGYTF. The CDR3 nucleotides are TGTGCCAGCAGCCAAGATGGGGACGGCCCCACTACCTATGGCTACACCTTC.

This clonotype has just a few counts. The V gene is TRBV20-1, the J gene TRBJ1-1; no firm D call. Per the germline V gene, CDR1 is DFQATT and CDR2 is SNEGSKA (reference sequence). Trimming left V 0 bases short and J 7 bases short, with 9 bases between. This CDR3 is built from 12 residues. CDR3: CSAREPGGEAFF. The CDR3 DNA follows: TGCAGTGCTAGAGAACCGGGCGGTGAAGCTTTCTTT.